These T cell receptor beta chains were read from a single sample in a study of Ad26.COV2.S vaccination and SARS-CoV-2 variants. The repertoire was sequenced with immunoSEQ multiplex PCR; TCRdb's copy has only in-frame clones and lacks some. Among a few hundred thousand clones listed, roughly four fifths were seen once. Sequenced material: peripheral blood, taken in a trial of Ad26.COV2.S vaccine versus placebo. The receptors originated from a person between 18 and 60 years old who received the Ad26.COV2.S COVID-19 vaccine or a placebo. Both conserved end residues are part of each CDR3. A D gene is named only where the DNA matches it firmly. Clone size is not always given. Where it is, it says once, few, many or a class for expanded clones.

J	size	D	V	CDR3	DNA
TRBJ2-7	-	-	TRBV25-1	CASSDPGGEQYF	TGTGCCAGCAGTGATCCTGGAGGCGAGCAGTACTTC
TRBJ1-1	once	TRBD1	TRBV7-2	CASSFMGQGATEAFF	TGTGCCAGCAGCTTCATGGGACAGGGTGCCACTGAAGCTTTCTTT
TRBJ2-7	once	-	TRBV7-3	CASSLRIGEQYF	TGTGCCAGCAGCTTAAGAATAGGGGAGCAGTACTTC
TRBJ1-2	-	-	TRBV11-3	CASSSYRDAGYTF	TGTGCCAGCAGCTCTTACAGGGACGCTGGCTACACCTTC
TRBJ1-3	-	-	TRBV6-5	CASSYSGKSSGNTIYF	TGTGCCAGCAGTTACTCCGGCAAAAGCTCTGGAAACACCATATATTTT
TRBJ1-2	-	-	TRBV7-9	CASSATGYTF	TGTGCCAGCAGCGCGACTGGCTACACCTTC
TRBJ1-1	-	-	TRBV2	CASSVQAGTEAFF	TGTGCCAGCAGTGTCCAGGCGGGCACTGAAGCTTTCTTT
TRBJ2-5	-	TRBD1	TRBV9	CASSPGQLQETQYF	TGTGCCAGCAGCCCGGGACAGCTTCAAGAGACCCAGTACTTC
TRBJ2-3	-	-	TRBV5-4	CASSFRTTRDTQYF	TGTGCCAGCAGCTTTCGGACCACCCGGGATACGCAGTATTTT
TRBJ2-7	-	-	TRBV19	CASSGDSTPYEQYF	TGTGCCAGTAGTGGAGACAGTACTCCCTACGAGCAGTACTTC
TRBJ2-6	-	-	TRBV5-4	CASSSRGPGANVLTF	TGTGCCAGCAGCTCCCGGGGGCCGGGGGCCAACGTCCTGACTTTC
TRBJ2-7	-	-	TRBV4-1	CASSRANGISGEQYF	TGCGCCAGCAGCCGTGCTAACGGGATCAGCGGCGAGCAGTACTTC
TRBJ1-1	-	TRBD1	TRBV29-1	CSVGGQGTEAFF	TGCAGCGTTGGAGGACAGGGTACTGAAGCTTTCTTT
TRBJ2-3	once	-	TRBV5-6	CASSLGGTQIGDTQYF	TGTGCCAGCAGCTTGGGGGGGACTCAAATTGGGGATACGCAGTATTTT
TRBJ1-2	-	TRBD1	TRBV6-5	CASSYGGTGGLGYTF	TGTGCCAGCAGTTACGGCGGGACAGGGGGCTTAGGCTACACCTTC
TRBJ2-7	few	-	TRBV7-2	CASLGTPSYEQYF	TGTGCCAGCCTAGGGACGCCGTCCTACGAGCAGTACTTC
TRBJ2-2	once	-	TRBV7-9	CASSLEGNGELFF	TGTGCCAGCAGCTTAGAGGGGAACGGGGAGCTGTTTTTT
TRBJ2-5	-	-	TRBV5-1	CASSLGGVETQYF	TGCGCCAGCAGCTTGGGAGGGGTGGAGACCCAGTACTTC
TRBJ1-2	-	-	TRBV5-6	CASSPGPFGGYTF	TGTGCCAGCAGCCCTGGCCCTTTCGGGGGCTACACCTTC
TRBJ2-7	-	TRBD1	TRBV27	CASSLAQGAGEQYF	TGTGCCAGCAGTTTAGCTCAGGGGGCGGGAGAGCAGTACTTC
TRBJ2-2	-	TRBD2	TRBV7-2	CASSPGGATGELFF	TGTGCCAGCAGCCCGGGGGGGGCCACCGGGGAGCTGTTTTTT
TRBJ2-1	-	TRBD2	TRBV30	CAWSTGSGNIYNEQFF	TGTGCCTGGAGTACAGGTAGCGGGAATATTTACAATGAGCAGTTCTTC
TRBJ2-7	-	TRBD1	TRBV28	CASSPFLYRGNEQYF	TGTGCCAGCAGTCCGTTCCTTTACAGGGGGAACGAGCAGTACTTC
TRBJ1-5	-	TRBD1	TRBV6-2/TRBV6-3	CASSGQVNQPQHF	TGTGCCAGCAGTGGACAGGTAAATCAGCCCCAGCATTTT